The 27 T cell receptor beta chains reported below all come from one sample, sequenced in a study of cytomegalovirus exposure and HLA in healthy donors. The primer mix had 60 Vbeta and 13 Jbeta primers. This table comes from immunoSEQ multiplex PCR, and its TCRdb copy is limited to in-frame clones, with some not included. The sample holds roughly 100,000 clones, around 83% seen once. Sequenced input: PBMCs. The receptors originated from a man aged 25 to 45 in good health and CMV-seronegative.

The chain couples TRBV7-9 to TRBJ1-2; 9 bases are a match to TRBD1. J lost 4 bases, V lost 5 bases, and 2 bases had no gene match. Germline V gene sequence: CDR1 SEHNR, CDR2 FQNEAQ (reference sequence). The CDR3 spans 13 residues. The DNA of the CDR3 is TGTGCCAGCAGCGAACAGGGGGCCTATGGCTACACCTTC. As protein: CASSEQGAYGYTF.

This chain joins TRBV9 and TRBJ1-2; no clear D gene. V lost 6 bases to trimming and J lost 6 bases, with 21 bases between them. This CDR3 has 15 residues. Germline V gives CDR1 SGDLS, CDR2 YYNGEE. CDR3 bases: TGTGCCAGCACACCGTCGGAGGAGGAGCGTGATGGCTACACCTTC. Its protein is CASTPSEEERDGYTF.

The chain uses TRBV9 and TRBJ2-5; 8 nucleotides align to TRBD1. Trimming took 4 bases from V and 5 from J; bases not matched to a gene: 7. The CDR3 sequence is 14 residues long. The germline V gene has CDR1 SGDLS and CDR2 YYNGEE. CDR3 amino acids: CASSKTGALETQYF. The CDR3 nucleotides are TGTGCCAGCAGCAAGACAGGGGCACTGGAGACCCAGTACTTC.

This sequence joins TRBV7-9 and TRBJ1-1; 7 positions agree with TRBD1. Unmatched junction bases numbered 5, after V lost 5 bases and J lost 5 bases. The CDR3 extends over 13 amino acids. Germline V gives CDR1 SEHNR, CDR2 FQNEAQ (reference sequence). The CDR3 region is CASSAQQGTEAFF. DNA of the CDR3: TGTGCCAGCAGCGCACAACAGGGGACTGAAGCTTTCTTT.

This clone appeared once. This chain joins TRBV19 and TRBJ1-4; possible D gene TRBD1, 5 bases. CDR3 length equals 14 residues. The V end lost 7 bases, the J end lost 10 bases, and 19 bases lay between the germline ends. Germline values: CDR1 LNHDA, CDR2 SQIVND (reference sequence). CDR3 region: CASKATVGGRKLFF. CDR3 nucleotides: TGTGCCAGTAAGGCGACTGTCGGGGGGAGAAAACTGTTTTTT.

The chain links TRBV28 to TRBJ1-2; 7 bases agree with TRBD1. In germline, CDR1 is MDHEN, CDR2 SYDVKM. This CDR3 spans 15 amino acids. V dropped 8 bases and J dropped 7; count of bases not matched to a gene: 16. The CDR3 sequence: CASLPGQVSVSGYTF. For the CDR3, the DNA is TGTGCCAGCCTCCCCGGACAGGTCTCCGTGAGTGGCTACACCTTC.

The rearrangement links TRBV11-2 to TRBJ2-7; the D gene is possibly TRBD1 (5 bases). The CDR3 extends over 15 amino acids. V dropped 4 bases and J dropped 4 bases, with 17 bases sitting between them. CDR1 SGHAT and CDR2 FQNNGV come from the germline V gene. The CDR3 coding sequence is TGTGCCAGCAGCTCCCAGGGATTGATCGGATACGAGCAGTACTTC. Protein sequence: CASSSQGLIGYEQYF.

The rearrangement joins TRBV10-3 to TRBJ2-5; TRBD2 aligns across 7 bases. Germline trimming cut 10 bases from V and 3 bases from J; bases unmatched to any gene: 2. Germline V lookup: CDR1 ENHRY, CDR2 SYGVKD. The CDR3 consists of 11 residues. Here the CDR3 reads CASGREETQYF. The DNA of the CDR3 is TGTGCCAGCGGGAGAGAAGAGACCCAGTACTTC.

The chain couples TRBV19 to TRBJ2-5; maybe TRBD2 (5 bases). This CDR3 comprises 13 residues. The V end lost 6 bases, the J end lost 4 bases, and 12 bases lay between the germline ends. The germline gives CDR1 LNHDA, CDR2 SQIVND (reference sequence). CDR3 in DNA: TGTGCCAGTAGGGCAGGACTTCGAGAGACCCAGTACTTC. As protein: CASRAGLRETQYF.

This clone has just one count. The V gene is TRBV2, the J gene TRBJ2-7; TRBD1 aligns across 11 bases. The germline gives CDR1 SNHLY, CDR2 FYNNEI. Losses at the gene ends were 6 bases for V and 5 bases for J; bases not matched to a gene: 6. The CDR3 runs to 14 residues. CDR3 sequence: CASRWTGGVNEQYF. The CDR3 DNA reads as TGTGCCAGCAGGTGGACAGGGGGCGTGAACGAGCAGTACTTC.

This clone came up once. V usage is TRBV7-2 and J usage is TRBJ2-1; 8 bases align to TRBD1. Trimming removed 5 bases from V and 12 bases from J; junction bases left unmatched: 6. The CDR3 is 12 amino acids. Germline CDR1 and CDR2: SGHTA and FQGNSA. The CDR3: CASSLLDRGQFF. The CDR3, as DNA: TGTGCCAGCAGCCTTCTTGACAGGGGGCAGTTCTTC.

V is TRBV13 and J is TRBJ2-1, with 10 bases matching TRBD1. The CDR3 has 16 residues. CDR1 and CDR2 (germline): PRHDT, FYEKMQ (reference sequence). With V trimmed by 4 bases and J by 6 bases, 9 bases remained unmatched. Here the CDR3 DNA reads TGTGCCAGCAGCTCATGGGACAGGGGTTTGGGCAATGAGCAGTTCTTC. Amino acid sequence: CASSSWDRGLGNEQFF. Combining the CDR3 with reference TRBV13 and TRBJ2-1 gives the whole variable domain AAGVIQSPRHLIKEKRETATLKCYPIPRHDTVYWYQQGPGQDPQFLISFYEKMQSDKGSIPDRFSAQQFSDYHSELNMSSLELGDSALYFCASSSWDRGLGNEQFFGPGTRLTVL.

This chain uses TRBV28 with TRBJ1-2, with D possibly TRBD1 on 5 matching bases. Germline V CDR1 and CDR2: MDHEN, SYDVKM. The CDR3 has 15 residues. Trimming stripped 1 base from V and 8 bases from J, with 17 bases between. CDR3 DNA: TGTGCCAGCAGTTTATTCACTACAGGAATGGGGGGCTACACCTTC. Protein sequence: CASSLFTTGMGGYTF.

This clone came up once. The chain is built from TRBV28 and TRBJ2-1; TRBD1 aligns across 8 bases. The germline V gene encodes CDR1 MDHEN and CDR2 SYDVKM. The CDR3 covers 14 residues. The V and J ends lost 5 bases and 6 bases, in that order; junction bases with no gene match: 6. The CDR3: CASSPRTGPNEQFF. The CDR3 DNA reads TGTGCCAGCAGTCCCCGGACAGGGCCCAATGAGCAGTTCTTC. The full variable domain, in which reference TRBV28 and TRBJ2-1 provide the parts outside the CDR3, is DVKVTQSSRYLVKRTGEKVFLECVQDMDHENMFWYRQDPGLGLRLIYFSYDVKMKEKGDIPEGYSVSREKKERFSLILESASTNQTSMYLCASSPRTGPNEQFFGPGTRLTVL.

The chain carries TRBV5-1 and TRBJ1-6; D might be TRBD1 (5 bases). V lost 0 bases, J lost 6 bases, and 13 bases lay in between. The CDR3 is 16 amino acids. Germline V gene sequence: CDR1 SGHRS, CDR2 YFSETQ. The CDR3 bases are TGCGCCAGCAGCTTGGGTTCCAGGGAACTTAATTCACCCCTCCACTTT. Residues: CASSLGSRELNSPLHF.

The chain links TRBV6-6 to TRBJ2-7, with D possibly matching TRBD1 (6 bases). The CDR3 is made up of 13 amino acids. The germline V gene encodes CDR1 MNHNY and CDR2 SVGAGI (reference sequence). The ends were cut back, 7 bases at V and 6 bases at J, with 16 bases in the middle. CDR3 DNA: TGTGCCAGCATTGGGCAGGGGAACCTCGAGCAGTACTTC. Its translation is CASIGQGNLEQYF.

J is TRBJ2-3 and V is TRBV25-1; 9 nucleotides match TRBD2. This CDR3 region has 16 residues. The germline CDR1 and CDR2 sequences are MGHDK and SYGVNS. The ends lost 4 bases at V and 0 bases at J; junction bases unmatched: 5. The chain's CDR3 is CASSVGLARSTDTQYF. CDR3 coding DNA: TGTGCCAGCAGTGTCGGACTAGCGAGAAGCACAGATACGCAGTATTTT.

The chain employs TRBV7-2 and TRBJ1-2, with D maybe TRBD1 (5 bases). V shed 3 bases and J shed 8 bases, with 13 bases lying between them. Per germline, CDR1 SGHTA and CDR2 FQGNSA. CDR3 size: 13 residues. Here the CDR3 DNA reads TGTGCCAGCAGCTTCGGGGGAGACTGGGGCTACACCTTC. Its protein is CASSFGGDWGYTF. The variable domain in full, with the rest retrieved from reference TRBV7-2 and TRBJ1-2, is GAGVSQSPSNKVTEKGKDVELRCDPISGHTALYWYRQSLGQGLEFLIYFQGNSAPDKSGLPSDRFSAERTGGSVSTLTIQRTQQEDSAVYLCASSFGGDWGYTFGSGTRLTVV.

The chain recombines TRBV11-3 with TRBJ2-2; D may be TRBD1 (5 bases). Germline V lookup: CDR1 SGHNT, CDR2 YENEEA. This CDR3 comprises 15 residues. Trimming removed 5 bases from V and 3 bases from J, with 13 bases in between. CDR3 region: CASSGRGGDTGELFF. The CDR3 DNA reads as TGTGCCAGCAGCGGTAGGGGTGGTGACACCGGGGAGCTGTTTTTT.

The chain uses TRBV9 and TRBJ2-1; no firm D call. The V end was cut by 0 bases, the J end by 1 base, with 14 bases between. This CDR3 is built from 17 residues. Per the germline V gene, CDR1 is SGDLS and CDR2 is YYNGEE. The CDR3 spells CASSVDMVFGSYNEQFF. The CDR3 nucleotides are TGTGCCAGCAGCGTAGATATGGTTTTCGGTTCCTACAATGAGCAGTTCTTC. The full variable domain, its missing parts supplied by reference TRBV9 and TRBJ2-1, is DSGVTQTPKHLITATGQRVTLRCSPRSGDLSVYWYQQSLDQGLQFLIQYYNGEERAKGNILERFSAQQFPDLHSELNLSSLELGDSALYFCASSVDMVFGSYNEQFFGPGTRLTVL.

The V and J genes are TRBV4-1 and TRBJ2-2, with a weak D call TRBD1 (6 bases). Germline values: CDR1 MGHRA, CDR2 YSYEKL. Trimming shortened V by 6 bases and J by 0 bases, and 14 bases separated the two germline ends. This CDR3 is built from 16 residues. CDR3 bases: TGCGCCAGCAGTCAACCCCGACAGGCGAACACCGGGGAGCTGTTTTTT. This translates into CASSQPRQANTGELFF.

This clone was counted a few times. The chain links TRBV4-2 to TRBJ1-5; the D is unclear. The CDR3 is 15 amino acids. CDR1 is LGHNA, CDR2 YNFKEQ, per germline. V was cut by 0 bases and J by 0 bases, with 6 bases left in between. The CDR3 DNA sequence: TGTGCCAGCAGCCAAGATGTTTATAGCAATCAGCCCCAGCATTTT. It specifies CASSQDVYSNQPQHF.

This clone was found once. The chain recombines TRBV4-2 with TRBJ2-2; no clear D gene. The germline V and J ends were trimmed by 1 base and 8 bases, with 5 bases remaining between them. This CDR3 region has 12 residues. Germline V gene lookup returns CDR1 LGHNA and CDR2 YNFKEQ. The CDR3 bases are TGTGCCAGCAGCCAAGTTCAGGGGGAGCTGTTTTTT. It yields the protein CASSQVQGELFF.

The chain couples TRBV11-2 to TRBJ1-1; possibly TRBD1 for D (6 bases). CDR1 is SGHAT and CDR2 is FQNNGV in the germline V gene. The CDR3 runs 15 residues. The germline V and J ends were trimmed by 1 base and 5 bases, with 14 bases remaining between them. The CDR3 sequence is CASSLGPGAETEAFF. The CDR3 DNA follows: TGTGCCAGCAGCTTAGGTCCAGGGGCGGAGACTGAAGCTTTCTTT.

This rearrangement joins TRBV29-1 to TRBJ2-3, with D possibly matching TRBD1 (5 bases). The CDR3 length is 14 residues. Trimming took off 6 bases at V and 2 bases at J, with 15 bases between the two ends. Germline CDR1 is SQVTM and CDR2 is ANQGSEA. The CDR3 loop reads CSVGTGFDTDTQYF. DNA of the CDR3: TGCAGCGTGGGAACAGGCTTCGACACAGATACGCAGTATTTT.

The chain couples TRBV4-1 to TRBJ1-1, with 8 positions matching TRBD1. The CDR3 covers 14 residues. The germline gives CDR1 MGHRA, CDR2 YSYEKL. V trimming: 1 base; J trimming: 10 bases; junction bases outside the gene matches: 8. CDR3 protein: CASSQGAGGKVAFF. For the CDR3, the DNA is TGCGCCAGCAGCCAAGGGGCAGGGGGCAAAGTAGCTTTCTTT.

This clone was seen a few times. Compared with germline, one end of the junction differs, possibly owing to a read error. The chain links TRBV7-9 to TRBJ1-2, with a tentative D call TRBD1 (5 bases). The CDR3 sequence is 12 residues long. Per the germline V gene, CDR1 is SEHNR and CDR2 is FQNEAQ (reference sequence). The chain's CDR3 is CSSSPQGYGYTF. The CDR3 coding sequence is TGTTCCAGCAGCCCGCAGGGATATGGCTACACCTTC.